This T cell receptor (beta chain) is drawn from a study of T-cell reconstitution after alpha-beta-depleted transplantation in children. Findings and caveats of the study: It was reported that alpha-beta T cells came from several hundred expanded graft clones (about two months after transplant). The authors attributed T-cell counts and diversity one year after transplant mostly to newly produced T cells. Some patients showed high day-60 TCRbeta diversity, which derived from surviving recipient T cells and thymic progenitors.

This clonotype was found many times. Its specificity is unknown. Unique molecular identifiers were built into the TCRbeta library. TCRdb used MiXCR to reprocess the PCR reads, holding one entry per CDR3 protein. The table lists 150,000 to 250,000 distinct CDR3 sequences, approximately 6% of them singletons. The J segment lost 3 bases and the V segment lost 5 bases, leaving 8 bases of the junction unmatched. This CDR3 contains 16 residues. The germline gives CDR1 MNHEY, CDR2 SVGEGT. The source is a girl in the first two years of life with combined immunodeficiency, due to receive a stem cell transplant. V is TRBV6-2 or TRBV6-3 and J is TRBJ2-7; TRBD2 aligns across 12 bases. The sample here was PBMCs, taken before TCRalphabeta/CD19-depleted stem cell transplant. The CDR3 DNA reads TGTGCCAGCAGTCCCGGGACTAGCGGGTCCTTCTACGAGCAGTACTTC. Its translation is CASSPGTSGSFYEQYF.